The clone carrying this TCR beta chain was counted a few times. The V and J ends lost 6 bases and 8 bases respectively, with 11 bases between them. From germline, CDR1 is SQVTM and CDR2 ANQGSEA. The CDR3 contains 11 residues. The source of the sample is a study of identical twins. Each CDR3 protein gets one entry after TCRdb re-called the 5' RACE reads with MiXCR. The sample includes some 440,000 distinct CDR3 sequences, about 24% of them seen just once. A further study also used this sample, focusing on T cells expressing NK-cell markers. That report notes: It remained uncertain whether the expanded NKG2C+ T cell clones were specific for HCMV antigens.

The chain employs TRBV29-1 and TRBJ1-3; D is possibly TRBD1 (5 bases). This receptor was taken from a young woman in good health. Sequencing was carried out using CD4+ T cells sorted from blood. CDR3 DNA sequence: TGCAGCGTGACCGGGGGAGACACCATATATTTT. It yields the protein CSVTGGDTIYF.